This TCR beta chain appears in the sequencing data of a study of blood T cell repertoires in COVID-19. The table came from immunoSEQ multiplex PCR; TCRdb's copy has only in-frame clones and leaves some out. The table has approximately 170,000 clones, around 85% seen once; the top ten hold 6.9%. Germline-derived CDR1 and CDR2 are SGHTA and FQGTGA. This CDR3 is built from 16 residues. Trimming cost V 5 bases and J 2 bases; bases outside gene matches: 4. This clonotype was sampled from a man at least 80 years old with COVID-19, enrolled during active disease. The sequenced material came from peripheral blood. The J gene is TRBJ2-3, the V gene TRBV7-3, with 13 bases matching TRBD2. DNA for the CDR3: TGTGCCAGCAGCCCTGGACTAGCGGGGGACACAGATACGCAGTATTTT. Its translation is CASSPGLAGDTDTQYF.